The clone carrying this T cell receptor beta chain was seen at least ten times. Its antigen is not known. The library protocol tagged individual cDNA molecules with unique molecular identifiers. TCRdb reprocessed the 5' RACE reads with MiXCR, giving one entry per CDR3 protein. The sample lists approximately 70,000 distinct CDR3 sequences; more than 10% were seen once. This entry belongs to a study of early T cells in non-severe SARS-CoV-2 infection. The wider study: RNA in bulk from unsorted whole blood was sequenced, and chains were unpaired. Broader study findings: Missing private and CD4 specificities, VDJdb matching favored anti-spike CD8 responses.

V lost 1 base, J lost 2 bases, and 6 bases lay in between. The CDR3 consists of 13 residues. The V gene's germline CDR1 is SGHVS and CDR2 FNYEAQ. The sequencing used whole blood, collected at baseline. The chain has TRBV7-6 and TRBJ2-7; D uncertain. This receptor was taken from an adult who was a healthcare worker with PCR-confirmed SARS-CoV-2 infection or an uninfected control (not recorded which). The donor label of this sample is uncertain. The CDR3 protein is CASSLGRTYEQYF. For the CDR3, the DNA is TGTGCCAGCAGCTTAGGACGGACCTACGAGCAGTACTTC.